The 23 T cell receptor beta chains below all came from one sample that was sequenced in a study of spatial heterogeneity in lung cancer. TCRdb independently ran MiXCR on the 5' RACE reads; one entry per CDR3 protein. The sample holds fewer than 5,500 distinct CDR3 sequences, roughly 7% seen once. Their specific antigens are unknown. Indicated time point: sample taken at primary tumor resection. Study-level points and caveats: Mutation tallies in tumors tracked expanded intratumoral alpha and beta TCR counts.

The sample consisted of lung tumor tissue, taken at surgery. These receptors were obtained from a male donor with early-stage non-small cell lung cancer.

This clonotype showed up many times. The chain employs TRBV2 and TRBJ2-7; D might be TRBD2 (5 bases). Trimming left V 4 bases short and J 0 bases short, with 16 bases between. The CDR3 has 16 amino acids. In germline, CDR1 is SNHLY, CDR2 FYNNEI. The CDR3 sequence: CASSGSSGINSYEQYF. The DNA of the CDR3 is TGTGCCAGCAGTGGGTCCAGCGGAATTAACTCCTACGAGCAGTACTTC.

This clonotype is judged medium-sized. The chain uses TRBV6-5 and TRBJ2-1; TRBD1 or TRBD2 may be the D gene (5 bases each). V was trimmed by 3 bases and J by 2 bases, leaving 20 bases between them. Per germline, CDR1 MNHEY and CDR2 SVGAGI. The CDR3 spans 18 residues. CDR3 DNA: TGTGCCAGCAGTTATGGGCCCGACTATGTGGGGCCCTACAATGAGCAGTTCTTC. Its protein product is CASSYGPDYVGPYNEQFF.

This clonotype is classed as medium-sized. The CDR3 protein is CASSEGDMNTEAFF. CDR3 nucleotides: TGTGCCAGCAGTGAGGGGGATATGAACACTGAAGCTTTCTTT. This chain connects TRBV6-1 to TRBJ1-1; D might be TRBD1 (5 bases). This CDR3 has 14 residues. With 3 bases removed from V and 0 bases from J, the gap between germline ends came to 8 bases. Germline assignment: CDR1 MNHNS and CDR2 SASEGT.

By its share, this clonotype is medium-sized. This chain joins TRBV6-8 and TRBJ2-5; the match to TRBD2 covers 10 bases. CDR3 length: 18 amino acids. V shed 0 bases and J 5 bases; nucleotides not matched to a gene: 12. The germline V gene has CDR1 MNHGY and CDR2 SAAAGT. The CDR3 coding sequence is TGTGCCAGCAGTTACTCGACGACTAGCGGGTCGATGGAGGAGACCCAGTACTTC. It encodes CASSYSTTSGSMEETQYF.

In its sample, this clonotype is medium-sized. This chain uses TRBV5-1 with TRBJ2-2; D possibly matches TRBD1 or TRBD2 (6 bases each). Trimming stripped 5 bases from V and 0 bases from J, with 20 bases between. Germline-derived CDR1 and CDR2 are SGHRS and YFSETQ. CDR3 length: 18 amino acids. CDR3 in amino acids: CASRRGPGEGANTGELFF. DNA of the CDR3: TGCGCCAGCAGACGGGGGCCGGGAGAGGGAGCGAACACCGGGGAGCTGTTTTTT.

The V call is TRBV20-1, the J call TRBJ2-3; 9 nucleotides align to TRBD1. Germline V gene lookup returns CDR1 DFQATT and CDR2 SNEGSKA (reference sequence). V was pared by 5 bases and J by 4 bases, with 4 bases of the junction left unmatched. The CDR3 has 13 amino acids. In DNA form, the CDR3 reads TGCAGTGCTGCGGGACAGGGCCCAGATACGCAGTATTTT. This gives the protein CSAAGQGPDTQYF.

Notes on this clonotype: An end of the junction differs from the germline gene, which may be a read error. The chain combines TRBV7-2 with TRBJ2-1; no reliable D call. The CDR3 loop spans 15 amino acids. Germline CDR1 is SGHTA and CDR2 is FQGNSA. DNA for the CDR3: TGTGCCAGCAGTTTAGGGCCTAGTAGTCTCAATGAGCAGTTCTTC. Its protein product is CASSLGPSSLNEQFF. The whole variable domain, filled in from reference TRBV7-2 and TRBJ2-1, reads GAGVSQSPSNKVTEKGKDVELRCDPISGHTALYWYRQSLGQGLEFLIYFQGNSAPDKSGLPSDRFSAERTGGSVSTLTIQRTQQEDSAVYLCASSLGPSSLNEQFFGPGTRLTVL.

This clonotype was seen at least ten times. The gene calls are TRBV29-1 and TRBJ1-2, with 8 bases matching TRBD1. This CDR3 has 12 amino acids. Unmatched junction bases numbered 4, after V lost 2 bases and J lost 8 bases. Germline V gene data show CDR1 as SQVTM and CDR2 as ANQGSEA. The CDR3 loop is CSVEPGTGGYTF. The CDR3 region has the DNA TGCAGCGTTGAACCAGGGACAGGAGGCTACACCTTC.

This clonotype is medium-sized within its sample. The chain joins TRBV20-1 to TRBJ2-1; no clear D gene. The V end lost 1 base, the J end lost 4 bases, and 14 bases lay between the germline ends. Germline V gene data show CDR1 as DFQATT and CDR2 as SNEGSKA (reference sequence). The CDR3 has 15 residues. Here the CDR3 DNA reads TGCAGTGCTAGAGGGAAGTGGCAGCGATACAATGAGCAGTTCTTC. Protein sequence: CSARGKWQRYNEQFF.

This clonotype ranks as medium-sized (0.01 to 0.1%). V usage is TRBV7-2 and J usage is TRBJ2-4, with D maybe TRBD2 (5 bases). There are 13 residues in the CDR3. V was clipped by 6 bases and J by 10 bases, with 16 bases between them. Germline lookup yields CDR1 SGHTA and CDR2 FQGNSA. DNA of the CDR3: TGTGCCAGCAGACTAGGTGACTTTACGATTCAGTACTTC. Translated, it gives CASRLGDFTIQYF.

This clonotype is categorized as medium-sized. This chain uses TRBV5-6 with TRBJ2-5; D gene unclear. CDR3 size: 15 residues. V lost 0 bases and J 4 bases, leaving 13 bases between the germline ends. Germline V gene data show CDR1 as SGHDT and CDR2 as YYEEEE. The CDR3 region is CASSLGPGHGETQYF. DNA of the CDR3: TGTGCCAGCAGCTTGGGCCCGGGCCATGGAGAGACCCAGTACTTC.

This clonotype showed up many times. The DNA for the CDR3 is TGTGCCAGCAGCTTCACCGGAGGTCCCTACAATGAGCAGTTCTTC. Translated: CASSFTGGPYNEQFF. The chain joins TRBV7-9 to TRBJ2-1, with D perhaps matching TRBD2 (5 bases). V shed 3 bases and J shed 2 bases, with 11 bases lying between them. CDR1 and CDR2 (germline): SEHNR, FQNEAQ (reference sequence). The CDR3 runs 15 residues.

This clonotype is classed as large. The chain uses TRBV7-2 and TRBJ2-5; 7 bases align to TRBD2. The germline gives CDR1 SGHTA, CDR2 FQGNSA. J was trimmed by 5 bases and V by 5 bases; bases with no gene match: 14. This CDR3 is 16 amino acids long. The DNA of the CDR3 is TGTGCCAGCAGCCCCGGAGGACTAGGACGAGGGGAGACCCAGTACTTC. Translating it yields CASSPGGLGRGETQYF.

This clonotype was recorded many times. The V call is TRBV9, the J call TRBJ2-5, with D hard to call. Germline values: CDR1 SGDLS, CDR2 YYNGEE. The CDR3 runs to 14 residues. Trimming cost V 0 bases and J 1 base, with 7 bases left between them. The DNA of the CDR3 is TGTGCCAGCAGCGTAGACAGCTCCCAAGAGACCCAGTACTTC. It is translated as CASSVDSSQETQYF.

By share, this clonotype ranks as medium-sized. V is TRBV9 and J is TRBJ1-5; D gene unclear. V lost 0 bases, J lost 1 base, and 8 bases lay in between. In germline, CDR1 is SGDLS, CDR2 YYNGEE. The CDR3 is 15 residues long. The CDR3 bases are TGTGCCAGCAGCGTAGAAGGAGGGAGCAATCAGCCCCAGCATTTT. This translates into CASSVEGGSNQPQHF.

This clonotype rates as medium-sized. V and J are TRBV10-3 and TRBJ1-1, with D tentatively TRBD1 (6 bases). The CDR3 contains 14 residues. V lost 7 bases to trimming and J lost 7 bases, with 19 bases between them. The V gene's germline CDR1 is ENHRY and CDR2 SYGVKD. CDR3 sequence reads: CAITGSGHQDEAFF. The CDR3 region has the DNA TGTGCCATCACAGGCTCGGGACACCAGGATGAAGCTTTCTTT.

This clonotype was observed at least ten times. CDR3 protein: CASRNGTASSEYF. The CDR3, as DNA: TGTGCCAGTAGGAACGGGACCGCCTCTTCGGAGTATTTT. The chain carries TRBV19 and TRBJ2-3; D may be TRBD1 or TRBD2 (5 bases each). The germline V and J ends were trimmed by 6 bases and 13 bases, with 20 bases remaining between them. CDR1 LNHDA and CDR2 SQIVND come from the germline V gene (reference sequence). The CDR3 has 13 amino acids. The variable domain in full, with the rest retrieved from reference TRBV19 and TRBJ2-3, is DGGITQSPKYLFRKEGQNVTLSCEQNLNHDAMYWYRQDPGQGLRLIYYSQIVNDFQKGDIAEGYSVSREKKESFPLTVTSAQKNPTAFYLCASRNGTASSEYFGPGTRLTVL.

This clonotype came up many times. The chain is built from TRBV19 and TRBJ2-1; no reliable D call. The CDR3 sequence is 16 residues long. CDR1 LNHDA and CDR2 SQIVND come from the germline V gene (reference sequence). Deletions cut 3 bases from V and 3 bases from J, with 15 bases between. The CDR3 is CASSIRSGVLYNEQFF. DNA of the CDR3: TGTGCCAGTAGTATCCGGTCAGGAGTGCTCTACAATGAGCAGTTCTTC.

This clonotype has ten or more counts. The chain employs TRBV5-1 and TRBJ2-1, with 7 nucleotides matching TRBD1. This CDR3 contains 14 residues. The V segment lost 5 bases and the J segment 2 bases; nucleotides outside the gene matches: 4. CDR1 and CDR2 from the germline V gene are SGHRS and YFSETQ. The CDR3: CASRGQQAYNEQFF. The CDR3 nucleotides are TGCGCCAGCAGGGGACAGCAGGCCTACAATGAGCAGTTCTTC.

This clonotype is categorized as medium-sized (0.01 to 0.1%). J is TRBJ2-5 and V is TRBV19; the match to TRBD2 covers 10 bases. This CDR3 is 16 amino acids long. CDR1 is LNHDA, CDR2 SQIVND, per germline (reference sequence). Germline trimming cut 6 bases from V and 5 bases from J; bases unmatched to any gene: 12. This CDR3 is CASSRNLAGARETQYF. CDR3 coding DNA: TGTGCCAGTAGCCGAAACCTAGCGGGAGCCCGGGAGACCCAGTACTTC.

Within the sample, this clonotype is medium-sized. V and J are TRBV11-3 and TRBJ2-7; the D call may be TRBD1 or TRBD2 (6 bases each). The germline gives CDR1 SGHNT, CDR2 YENEEA. This CDR3 has 14 residues. The ends were cut back, 8 bases at V and 7 bases at J, with 21 bases in the middle. This chain's CDR3 is CASALTGASREQYF. CDR3 DNA: TGTGCCAGCGCCCTAACGGGGGCGAGTCGGGAGCAGTACTTC.

A few counts support this clonotype. The CDR3 coding sequence is TGTGCCAGCAGTACTAGAGGACTAGCGCAGTCCTACAATGAGCAGTTCTTC. Its protein product is CASSTRGLAQSYNEQFF. The V gene is TRBV12-3 or TRBV12-4, the J gene TRBJ2-1; 9 positions agree with TRBD2. V gave up 5 bases and J gave up 1 base; unmatched junction bases: 9. CDR3 length: 17 amino acids.

In its sample, this clonotype was seen a few times. The J gene is TRBJ2-1, the V gene TRBV5-1; possible D gene TRBD1, 6 bases. Looked up from germline, CDR1 is SGHRS and CDR2 is YFSETQ. The CDR3 totals 14 residues. Trimming stripped 3 bases from V and 4 bases from J, with 11 bases between. In nucleotides, the CDR3 is TGCGCCAGCAGCTACCGGGACACGTACAATGAGCAGTTCTTC. Translation gives CASSYRDTYNEQFF.